This T cell receptor beta chain was obtained from a study of read filtering for tumor transcriptome and immune sequencing. Whole-study context: RNA-seq yielded only about 80 to 1,400 TCR reads, IR-seq about 4 to 10.27 million.

From roughly 0.4 ug of RNA, a library with molecular barcoded alpha/delta and beta/gamma adaptors was made. TCRdb processed the reads anew with MiXCR; each CDR3 protein has one entry. This repertoire shows approximately 65,000 distinct CDR3 sequences, about 14% found once; its top ten account for about 44%. Ten or more counts support this clonotype. Antigen specificity is unknown. The study's findings and limits: RNA-seq captured clonotypes less deeply and reliably than IR-seq. In IR-seq, single-read clonotypes were 75% to 90% of clonotypes but approximately 3.5% of reads. Dropping single-read clonotypes raised IR-seq and RNA-seq shared-clonotype correlation.

J gave up 0 bases and V 4 bases, and 8 bases lay outside the gene matches. Germline V gives CDR1 KGHDR, CDR2 SFDVKD. This CDR3 has 17 residues. Input material: a population of CD138-negative cells sorted from bone marrow. V and J are TRBV24-1 and TRBJ2-1, with 7 bases that match TRBD2. The sequence came from a donor aged 40 or older with multiple myeloma. CDR3 in DNA: TGTGCCACCAGTGACCCTGGAGGGGAGGGCTCCTACAATGAGCAGTTCTTC. It is translated as CATSDPGGEGSYNEQFF.